Listed below are T cell receptor beta chains from one sample, sequenced in a study of blood T cell repertoires in COVID-19. Only in-frame clones appear in the TCRdb table, and some are missing; sequencing was by immunoSEQ multiplex PCR. The profile shows about 140,000 clones, 75% to 85% of them singletons. The sequencing sample was made of peripheral blood. The receptor source for this set is a woman of 80 years or more with acute or convalescent COVID-19. Both conserved end residues are part of each CDR3. D genes are given only for firm matches. Clone size is given for some rows only: seen once, a few or many times, or a class if the clone is expanded.

J gene: TRBJ2-7; clone size: .; D gene: TRBD2; V gene: TRBV28; CDR3 length: 15; CDR3 protein: CASSLWASGRGEQYF; CDR3 DNA: TGTGCCAGCAGTTTATGGGCTAGCGGGAGAGGCGAGCAGTACTTC
J gene: TRBJ1-1; clone size: .; D gene: .; V gene: TRBV28; CDR3 length: 16; CDR3 protein: CASSEIRWGGPPKAFF; CDR3 DNA: TGTGCCAGCAGCGAGATTAGGTGGGGGGGGCCACCTAAAGCTTTCTTT
J gene: TRBJ2-3; clone size: few; D gene: TRBD1; V gene: TRBV4-1; CDR3 length: 16; CDR3 protein: CASSQRTGLLLDTQYF; CDR3 DNA: TGCGCCAGCAGCCAAAGGACAGGGTTACTTCTAGATACGCAGTATTTT
J gene: TRBJ2-1; clone size: .; D gene: TRBD1; V gene: TRBV3-1/TRBV3-2; CDR3 length: 15; CDR3 protein: CASSLTTGGYNEQFF; CDR3 DNA: TGTGCCAGCAGCCTCACGACAGGGGGCTACAATGAGCAGTTCTTC
J gene: TRBJ2-3; clone size: .; D gene: TRBD2; V gene: TRBV4-1; CDR3 length: 16; CDR3 protein: CASSQVLATETDTQYF; CDR3 DNA: TGCGCCAGCAGCCAAGTACTAGCGACCGAGACAGATACGCAGTATTTT
J gene: TRBJ2-3; clone size: .; D gene: .; V gene: TRBV2; CDR3 length: 17; CDR3 protein: CASSEALGLFNTDTQYF; CDR3 DNA: TGTGCCAGCAGTGAAGCTCTGGGACTCTTTAACACAGATACGCAGTATTTT
J gene: TRBJ2-5; clone size: .; D gene: TRBD2; V gene: TRBV4-1; CDR3 length: 18; CDR3 protein: CASSPTSRGGEYQETQYF; CDR3 DNA: TGCGCCAGCAGCCCCACTAGCCGGGGGGGAGAGTACCAAGAGACCCAGTACTTC
J gene: TRBJ1-5; clone size: few; D gene: .; V gene: TRBV3-1/TRBV3-2; CDR3 length: 14; CDR3 protein: CASSPRPGHQPQHF; CDR3 DNA: TGTGCCAGCAGCCCGAGGCCAGGGCATCAGCCCCAGCATTTT
J gene: TRBJ2-1; clone size: .; D gene: TRBD1; V gene: TRBV27; CDR3 length: 15; CDR3 protein: CASSARTGAHNEQFF; CDR3 DNA: TGTGCCAGCAGTGCCAGGACAGGGGCGCACAATGAGCAGTTCTTC
J gene: TRBJ2-1; clone size: .; D gene: .; V gene: TRBV5-1; CDR3 length: 15; CDR3 protein: CASSLGQGGVNEQFF; CDR3 DNA: TGCGCCAGCAGCTTGGGCCAGGGGGGTGTGAATGAGCAGTTCTTC
J gene: TRBJ2-5; clone size: .; D gene: .; V gene: TRBV5-6; CDR3 length: 14; CDR3 protein: CASSFGGQEETQYF; CDR3 DNA: TGTGCCAGCAGCTTCGGGGGGCAGGAAGAGACCCAGTACTTC
J gene: TRBJ1-2; clone size: few; D gene: TRBD1; V gene: TRBV6-6; CDR3 length: 14; CDR3 protein: CASSYRQGSDGYTF; CDR3 DNA: TGTGCCAGCAGTTACAGACAGGGCTCGGATGGCTACACCTTC
J gene: TRBJ2-7; clone size: .; D gene: TRBD1; V gene: TRBV6-5; CDR3 length: 14; CDR3 protein: CASRQSNRGYEQYF; CDR3 DNA: TGTGCCAGCAGGCAATCGAACAGGGGATACGAGCAGTACTTC
J gene: TRBJ1-1; clone size: .; D gene: .; V gene: TRBV12-3/TRBV12-4; CDR3 length: 13; CDR3 protein: CASSLTGLGEAFF; CDR3 DNA: TGTGCCAGCAGTTTAACAGGGTTAGGTGAAGCTTTCTTT
J gene: TRBJ2-5; clone size: once; D gene: .; V gene: TRBV2; CDR3 length: 11; CDR3 protein: CASINLETQYF; CDR3 DNA: TGTGCCAGCATCAACTTAGAGACCCAGTACTTC
J gene: TRBJ1-6; clone size: .; D gene: TRBD1; V gene: TRBV6-5; CDR3 length: 14; CDR3 protein: CAIPGQIYNSPLHF; CDR3 DNA: TGTGCCATTCCGGGACAGATATATAATTCACCCCTCCACTTT
J gene: TRBJ1-1; clone size: .; D gene: TRBD1; V gene: TRBV15; CDR3 length: 12; CDR3 protein: CATSRSTGRSFF; CDR3 DNA: TGTGCCACCAGCCGCTCGACAGGGAGGTCTTTCTTT
J gene: TRBJ2-7; clone size: .; D gene: TRBD1; V gene: TRBV10-3; CDR3 length: 15; CDR3 protein: CAISESGRGLYEQYF; CDR3 DNA: TGTGCCATCAGTGAGTCGGGCAGGGGGCTCTACGAGCAGTACTTC
J gene: TRBJ1-1; clone size: few; D gene: .; V gene: TRBV11-1; CDR3 length: 14; CDR3 protein: CASSLDRGNTEAFF; CDR3 DNA: TGTGCCAGCAGCTTAGATCGGGGGAACACTGAAGCTTTCTTT
J gene: TRBJ1-5; clone size: .; D gene: TRBD1; V gene: TRBV19; CDR3 length: 15; CDR3 protein: CASSIDRGSNQPQHF; CDR3 DNA: TGTGCCAGTAGTATTGACAGGGGTAGCAATCAGCCCCAGCATTTT
J gene: TRBJ2-7; clone size: .; D gene: .; V gene: TRBV19; CDR3 length: 14; CDR3 protein: CASSINTGPYEQYF; CDR3 DNA: TGTGCCAGTAGTATTAATACAGGCCCGTACGAGCAGTACTTC
J gene: TRBJ1-3; clone size: .; D gene: .; V gene: TRBV3-1/TRBV3-2; CDR3 length: 17; CDR3 protein: CASSQDLYPRAGNTIYF; CDR3 DNA: TGTGCCAGCAGCCAAGATTTGTACCCGAGGGCCGGAAACACCATATATTTT
J gene: TRBJ1-5; clone size: .; D gene: .; V gene: TRBV19; CDR3 length: 17; CDR3 protein: CASSIYYADRVNQPQHF; CDR3 DNA: TGTGCCAGTAGTATATATTATGCGGACAGAGTGAATCAGCCCCAGCATTTT
J gene: TRBJ2-2; clone size: .; D gene: .; V gene: TRBV7-9; CDR3 length: 16; CDR3 protein: CASSPGTRTATGELFF; CDR3 DNA: TGTGCCAGCAGCCCAGGGACACGAACGGCCACCGGGGAGCTGTTTTTT
J gene: TRBJ1-1; clone size: .; D gene: .; V gene: TRBV5-1; CDR3 length: 15; CDR3 protein: CASSLVPGAYTEAFF; CDR3 DNA: TGCGCCAGCAGCTTGGTACCAGGGGCCTACACTGAAGCTTTCTTT
J gene: TRBJ1-1; clone size: .; D gene: .; V gene: TRBV29-1; CDR3 length: 13; CDR3 protein: CSVEVLPNTEAFF; CDR3 DNA: TGCAGCGTTGAAGTCCTACCCAACACTGAAGCTTTCTTT
J gene: TRBJ2-2; clone size: .; D gene: .; V gene: TRBV20-1; CDR3 length: 14; CDR3 protein: CSASSLASTGELFF; CDR3 DNA: TGCAGTGCTAGTTCACTAGCAAGTACCGGGGAGCTGTTTTTT
J gene: TRBJ2-1; clone size: .; D gene: TRBD2; V gene: TRBV6-5; CDR3 length: 14; CDR3 protein: CASSLAGVYNEQFF; CDR3 DNA: TGTGCCAGCAGTTTAGCGGGAGTTTACAATGAGCAGTTCTTC
J gene: TRBJ1-4; clone size: .; D gene: TRBD1; V gene: TRBV28; CDR3 length: 14; CDR3 protein: CASRTTGVGEKLFF; CDR3 DNA: TGTGCCAGCAGAACTACAGGGGTAGGGGAAAAACTGTTTTTT
J gene: TRBJ1-1; clone size: .; D gene: TRBD1; V gene: TRBV7-6; CDR3 length: 16; CDR3 protein: CASSLGGGGGNTEAFF; CDR3 DNA: TGTGCCAGCAGCTTAGGGGGAGGAGGGGGCAACACTGAAGCTTTCTTT
J gene: TRBJ2-5; clone size: .; D gene: TRBD1; V gene: TRBV28; CDR3 length: 15; CDR3 protein: CASSLARGRRETQYF; CDR3 DNA: TGTGCCAGCAGTTTAGCCAGGGGGCGGCGGGAGACCCAGTACTTC
J gene: TRBJ2-5; clone size: .; D gene: .; V gene: TRBV5-1; CDR3 length: 13; CDR3 protein: CASSLGGGETQYF; CDR3 DNA: TGCGCCAGCAGCTTGGGAGGAGGAGAGACCCAGTACTTC
J gene: TRBJ2-7; clone size: .; D gene: .; V gene: TRBV18; CDR3 length: 14; CDR3 protein: CASSPLGISYEQYF; CDR3 DNA: TGTGCCAGCTCACCCCTAGGCATCTCCTACGAGCAGTACTTC
J gene: TRBJ1-3; clone size: .; D gene: .; V gene: TRBV5-1; CDR3 length: 15; CDR3 protein: CASSLAGGSGNTIYF; CDR3 DNA: TGCGCCAGCAGCTTGGCCGGGGGGTCTGGAAACACCATATATTTT
J gene: TRBJ1-2; clone size: .; D gene: TRBD1; V gene: TRBV5-1; CDR3 length: 15; CDR3 protein: CASSPRTGESYGYTF; CDR3 DNA: TGCGCCAGCAGCCCACGGACAGGGGAGAGCTATGGCTACACCTTC
J gene: TRBJ2-1; clone size: .; D gene: TRBD2; V gene: TRBV27; CDR3 length: 14; CDR3 protein: CASSQRDYYIEQFF; CDR3 DNA: TGTGCCAGCAGCCAAAGGGACTACTACATTGAGCAGTTCTTC
J gene: TRBJ1-5; clone size: .; D gene: TRBD1; V gene: TRBV19; CDR3 length: 16; CDR3 protein: CASSMDRAYSNQPQHF; CDR3 DNA: TGTGCCAGTAGTATGGACAGGGCCTATAGCAATCAGCCCCAGCATTTT
J gene: TRBJ1-4; clone size: few; D gene: TRBD1; V gene: TRBV19; CDR3 length: 13; CDR3 protein: CASRAGGFEKLFF; CDR3 DNA: TGTGCCAGTAGGGCAGGGGGCTTTGAAAAACTGTTTTTT
J gene: TRBJ2-6; clone size: .; D gene: .; V gene: TRBV5-1; CDR3 length: 15; CDR3 protein: CASSLVLSGANVLTF; CDR3 DNA: TGCGCCAGCAGCTTGGTTCTCTCTGGGGCCAACGTCCTGACTTTC
J gene: TRBJ1-1; clone size: .; D gene: TRBD1; V gene: TRBV18; CDR3 length: 14; CDR3 protein: CASSSTGGDGGAFF; CDR3 DNA: TGTGCCAGCTCAAGCACAGGGGGCGATGGGGGAGCTTTCTTT
J gene: TRBJ2-7; clone size: .; D gene: .; V gene: TRBV6-5; CDR3 length: 13; CDR3 protein: CASRGGYSYEQYF; CDR3 DNA: TGTGCCAGCAGGGGGGGTTACTCCTACGAGCAGTACTTC
J gene: TRBJ1-5; clone size: .; D gene: .; V gene: TRBV2; CDR3 length: 15; CDR3 protein: CASTLLRHSNQPQHF; CDR3 DNA: TGTGCCAGCACCCTCCTAAGACATAGCAATCAGCCCCAGCATTTT
J gene: TRBJ1-4; clone size: .; D gene: TRBD1; V gene: TRBV4-1; CDR3 length: 16; CDR3 protein: CASSPIHRGHNEKLFF; CDR3 DNA: TGCGCCAGCAGCCCGATTCACAGGGGCCATAATGAAAAACTGTTTTTT
J gene: TRBJ2-3; clone size: .; D gene: TRBD2; V gene: TRBV30; CDR3 length: 16; CDR3 protein: CAWSPIAGGSTDTQYF; CDR3 DNA: TGTGCCTGGAGTCCGATAGCGGGAGGGAGCACAGATACGCAGTATTTT
J gene: TRBJ1-3; clone size: .; D gene: .; V gene: TRBV11-2; CDR3 length: 17; CDR3 protein: CASSLWLRTKGENTIYF; CDR3 DNA: TGTGCCAGCAGCTTATGGTTGAGGACAAAGGGGGAAAACACCATATATTTT
J gene: TRBJ2-7; clone size: .; D gene: TRBD2; V gene: TRBV2; CDR3 length: 15; CDR3 protein: CASSSPGLADYEQYF; CDR3 DNA: TGTGCCAGCAGCTCGCCGGGACTAGCGGATTACGAGCAGTACTTC
J gene: TRBJ2-1; clone size: .; D gene: TRBD2; V gene: TRBV25-1; CDR3 length: 15; CDR3 protein: CASSELASGLNEQFF; CDR3 DNA: TGTGCCAGCAGTGAATTGGCTAGCGGGTTAAATGAGCAGTTCTTC
J gene: TRBJ2-7; clone size: few; D gene: TRBD2; V gene: TRBV4-1; CDR3 length: 19; CDR3 protein: CASSQVPGGLAGRTYEQYF; CDR3 DNA: TGCGCCAGCAGCCAAGTGCCGGGCGGGCTAGCGGGACGGACTTACGAGCAGTACTTC
J gene: TRBJ1-2; clone size: once; D gene: .; V gene: TRBV3-1/TRBV3-2; CDR3 length: 13; CDR3 protein: CASSQGQNYGYTF; CDR3 DNA: TGTGCCAGCAGCCAAGGGCAGAACTATGGCTACACCTTC
J gene: TRBJ1-6; clone size: .; D gene: .; V gene: TRBV18; CDR3 length: 16; CDR3 protein: CASSTRAISDGSPLHF; CDR3 DNA: TGTGCCAGCTCCACCAGGGCAATCTCGGACGGTTCACCCCTCCACTTT
J gene: TRBJ2-7; clone size: .; D gene: TRBD1; V gene: TRBV12-5; CDR3 length: 18; CDR3 protein: CASGLVLLGQGHTYEQYF; CDR3 DNA: TGTGCTAGTGGTTTGGTACTGTTGGGACAGGGCCATACCTACGAGCAGTACTTC
J gene: TRBJ2-1; clone size: .; D gene: TRBD2; V gene: TRBV19; CDR3 length: 13; CDR3 protein: CASSVQRETEQFF; CDR3 DNA: TGTGCCAGTAGTGTCCAGCGGGAGACTGAGCAGTTCTTC
J gene: TRBJ2-1; clone size: few; D gene: .; V gene: TRBV4-2; CDR3 length: 15; CDR3 protein: CASSQAQGYYNEQFF; CDR3 DNA: TGTGCCAGCAGCCAAGCGCAGGGGTACTACAATGAGCAGTTCTTC
J gene: TRBJ1-2; clone size: .; D gene: .; V gene: TRBV6-1; CDR3 length: 15; CDR3 protein: CASSEFGQGTSGYTF; CDR3 DNA: TGTGCCAGCAGTGAATTTGGGCAGGGGACGAGTGGCTACACCTTC
J gene: TRBJ2-1; clone size: .; D gene: TRBD1; V gene: TRBV9; CDR3 length: 16; CDR3 protein: CASSQPGTGKVNEQFF; CDR3 DNA: TGTGCCAGCAGCCAACCCGGGACAGGGAAGGTCAATGAGCAGTTCTTC
J gene: TRBJ2-3; clone size: .; D gene: TRBD2; V gene: TRBV28; CDR3 length: 16; CDR3 protein: CASSLVSGASTDTQYF; CDR3 DNA: TGTGCCAGCAGTTTAGTTAGCGGGGCTAGCACAGATACGCAGTATTTT
J gene: TRBJ1-3; clone size: .; D gene: .; V gene: TRBV21-1; CDR3 length: 17; CDR3 protein: CASSITGTWLDGNTIYF; CDR3 DNA: TGTGCCAGCAGCATTACAGGGACCTGGTTAGATGGAAACACCATATATTTT
J gene: TRBJ2-2; clone size: .; D gene: .; V gene: TRBV5-1; CDR3 length: 14; CDR3 protein: CASSWGSNTGELFF; CDR3 DNA: TGCGCCAGCAGCTGGGGCTCGAACACCGGGGAGCTGTTTTTT
J gene: TRBJ1-1; clone size: .; D gene: .; V gene: TRBV6-1; CDR3 length: 15; CDR3 protein: CASSDRGQINTEAFF; CDR3 DNA: TGTGCCAGCAGTGACCGAGGACAGATTAACACTGAAGCTTTCTTT
J gene: TRBJ1-2; clone size: once; D gene: .; V gene: TRBV28; CDR3 length: 11; CDR3 protein: CASAVSYGYTF; CDR3 DNA: TGTGCCAGCGCAGTATCCTATGGCTACACCTTC